This TCR beta chain is drawn from a study of response to subunit inactivated influenza vaccine. Each CDR3 protein is one row after TCRdb ran MiXCR on the RT-PCR reads. The sample contains roughly 520,000 distinct CDR3 sequences, about 25% of which appear only once. The sample was CD4+ T cells sorted from PBMCs, taken more than 4 days after vaccination. The sequence was collected from a man aged 50 to 60 who received an inactivated influenza vaccine.

The CDR3 loop is CASKRQGTDTQYF. CDR3 in DNA: TGCGCCAGCAAGAGACAGGGGACAGATACGCAGTATTTT. This chain joins TRBV5-1 and TRBJ2-3; 8 nucleotides line up with TRBD1. The CDR3 totals 13 residues. Germline CDR1 and CDR2: SGHRS and YFSETQ. V shed 6 bases and J 3 bases; nucleotides not matched to a gene: 3.